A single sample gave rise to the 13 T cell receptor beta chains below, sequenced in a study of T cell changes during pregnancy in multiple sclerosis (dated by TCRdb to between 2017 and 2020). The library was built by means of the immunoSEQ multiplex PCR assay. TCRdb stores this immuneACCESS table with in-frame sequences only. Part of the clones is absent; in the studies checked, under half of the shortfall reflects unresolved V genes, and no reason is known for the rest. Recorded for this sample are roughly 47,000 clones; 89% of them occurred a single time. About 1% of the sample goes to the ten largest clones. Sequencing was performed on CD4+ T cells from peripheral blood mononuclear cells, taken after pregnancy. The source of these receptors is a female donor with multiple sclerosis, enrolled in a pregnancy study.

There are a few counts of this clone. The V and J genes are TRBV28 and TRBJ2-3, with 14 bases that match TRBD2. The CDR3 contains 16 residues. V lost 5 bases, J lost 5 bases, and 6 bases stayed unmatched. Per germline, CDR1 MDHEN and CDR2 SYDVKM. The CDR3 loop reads CASSKGLAGVGDTQYF. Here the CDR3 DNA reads TGTGCCAGCAGTAAGGGACTAGCGGGAGTAGGAGATACGCAGTATTTT. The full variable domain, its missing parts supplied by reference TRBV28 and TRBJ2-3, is DVKVTQSSRYLVKRTGEKVFLECVQDMDHENMFWYRQDPGLGLRLIYFSYDVKMKEKGDIPEGYSVSREKKERFSLILESASTNQTSMYLCASSKGLAGVGDTQYFGPGTRLTVL.

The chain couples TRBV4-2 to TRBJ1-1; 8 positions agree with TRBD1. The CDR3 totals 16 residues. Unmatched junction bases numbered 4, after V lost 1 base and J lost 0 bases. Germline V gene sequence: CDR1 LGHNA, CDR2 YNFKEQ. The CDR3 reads CASSQGQGQVNTEAFF. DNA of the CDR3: TGTGCCAGCAGCCAAGGCCAGGGACAGGTGAACACTGAAGCTTTCTTT.

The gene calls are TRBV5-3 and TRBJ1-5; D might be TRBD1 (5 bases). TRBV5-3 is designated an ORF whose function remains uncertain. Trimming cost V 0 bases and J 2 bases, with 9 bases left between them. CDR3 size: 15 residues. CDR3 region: CARSLETACNQPQHF. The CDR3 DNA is TGTGCCAGAAGCTTGGAGACAGCATGCAATCAGCCCCAGCATTTT.

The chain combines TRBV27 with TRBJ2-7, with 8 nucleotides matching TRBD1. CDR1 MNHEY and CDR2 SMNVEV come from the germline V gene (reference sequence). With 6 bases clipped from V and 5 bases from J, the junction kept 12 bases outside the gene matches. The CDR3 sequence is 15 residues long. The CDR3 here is CASRRKTGVADEQYF. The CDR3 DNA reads TGTGCCAGCAGGAGAAAGACAGGGGTGGCGGACGAGCAGTACTTC.

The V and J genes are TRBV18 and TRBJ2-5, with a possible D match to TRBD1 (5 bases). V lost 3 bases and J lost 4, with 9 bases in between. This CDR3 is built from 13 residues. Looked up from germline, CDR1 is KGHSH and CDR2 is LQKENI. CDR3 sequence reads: CASSPGQGETQYF. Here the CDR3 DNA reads TGTGCCAGCTCACCGGGGCAGGGAGAGACCCAGTACTTC.

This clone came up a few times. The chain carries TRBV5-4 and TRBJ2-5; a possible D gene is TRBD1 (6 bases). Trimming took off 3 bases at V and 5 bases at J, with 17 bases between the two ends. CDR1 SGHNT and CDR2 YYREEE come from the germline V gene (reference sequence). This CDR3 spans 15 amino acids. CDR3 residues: CASSSGKGGVETQYF. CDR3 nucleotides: TGTGCCAGCAGCTCGGGGAAAGGGGGAGTCGAGACCCAGTACTTC. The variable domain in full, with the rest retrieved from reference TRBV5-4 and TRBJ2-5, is ETGVTQSPTHLIKTRGQQVTLRCSSQSGHNTVSWYQQALGQGPQFIFQYYREEENGRGNFPPRFSGLQFPNYSSELNVNALELDDSALYLCASSSGKGGVETQYFGPGTRLLVL.

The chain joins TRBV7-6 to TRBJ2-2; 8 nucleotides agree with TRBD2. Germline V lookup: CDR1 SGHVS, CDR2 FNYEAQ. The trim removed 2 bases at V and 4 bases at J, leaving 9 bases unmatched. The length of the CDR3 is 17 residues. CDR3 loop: CASSLSPGTSGTGELFF. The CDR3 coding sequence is TGTGCCAGCAGCTTATCCCCTGGGACTAGTGGCACCGGGGAGCTGTTTTTT.

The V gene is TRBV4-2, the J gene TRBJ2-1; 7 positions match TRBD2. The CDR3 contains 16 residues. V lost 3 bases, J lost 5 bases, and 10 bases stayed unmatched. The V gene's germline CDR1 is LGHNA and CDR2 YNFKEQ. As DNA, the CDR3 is TGTGCCAGCAGCCAGCTCAGCGGGATGAACCACAATGAGCAGTTCTTC. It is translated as CASSQLSGMNHNEQFF.

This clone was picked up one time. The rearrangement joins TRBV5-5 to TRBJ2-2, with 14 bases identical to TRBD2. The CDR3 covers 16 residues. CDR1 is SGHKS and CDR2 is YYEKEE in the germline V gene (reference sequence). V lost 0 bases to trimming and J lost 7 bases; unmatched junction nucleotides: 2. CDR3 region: CASSLGGLAGVGELFF. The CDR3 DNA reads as TGTGCCAGCAGCTTGGGGGGACTAGCGGGAGTCGGGGAGCTGTTTTTT.

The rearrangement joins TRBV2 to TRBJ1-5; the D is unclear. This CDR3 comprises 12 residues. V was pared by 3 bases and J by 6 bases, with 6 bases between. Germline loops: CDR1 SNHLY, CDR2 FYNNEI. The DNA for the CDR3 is TGTGCCAGCAGTGATCAGGCTCAGCCCCAGCATTTT. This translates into CASSDQAQPQHF.

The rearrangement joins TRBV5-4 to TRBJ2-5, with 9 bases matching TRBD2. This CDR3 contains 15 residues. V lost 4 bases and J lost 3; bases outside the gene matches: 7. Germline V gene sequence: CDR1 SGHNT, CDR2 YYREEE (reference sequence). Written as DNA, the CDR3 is TGTGCCAGCAGCCCCGCGGGCGGGAGGGAAGAGACCCAGTACTTC. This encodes CASSPAGGREETQYF.

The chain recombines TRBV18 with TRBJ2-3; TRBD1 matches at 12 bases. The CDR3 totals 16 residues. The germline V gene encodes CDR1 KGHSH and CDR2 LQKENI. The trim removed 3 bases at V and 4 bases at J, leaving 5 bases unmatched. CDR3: CASSPGTGGLPDTQYF. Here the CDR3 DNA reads TGTGCCAGCTCACCGGGGACAGGGGGCTTACCAGATACGCAGTATTTT.

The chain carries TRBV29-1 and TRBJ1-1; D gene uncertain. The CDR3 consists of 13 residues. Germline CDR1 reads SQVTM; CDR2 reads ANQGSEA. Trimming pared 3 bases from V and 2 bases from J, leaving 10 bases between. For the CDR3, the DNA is TGCAGCGTTGACCTGGGCAGAAACACTGAAGCTTTCTTT. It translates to CSVDLGRNTEAFF.